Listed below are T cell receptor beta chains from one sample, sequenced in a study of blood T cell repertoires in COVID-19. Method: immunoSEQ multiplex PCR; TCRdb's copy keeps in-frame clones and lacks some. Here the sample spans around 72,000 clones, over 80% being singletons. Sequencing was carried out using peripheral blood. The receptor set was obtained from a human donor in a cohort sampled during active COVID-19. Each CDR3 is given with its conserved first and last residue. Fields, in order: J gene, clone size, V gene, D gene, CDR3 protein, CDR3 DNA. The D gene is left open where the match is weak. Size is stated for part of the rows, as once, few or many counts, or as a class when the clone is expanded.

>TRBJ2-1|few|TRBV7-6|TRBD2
CASSSGRGIGHEQFF
TGTGCCAGCAGCTCCGGGAGGGGGATTGGGCATGAGCAGTTCTTC
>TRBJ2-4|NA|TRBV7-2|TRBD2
CASSSPFRGGLAKNIQYF
TGTGCCAGCAGCTCTCCCTTCCGGGGGGGGTTAGCCAAAAACATTCAGTACTTC
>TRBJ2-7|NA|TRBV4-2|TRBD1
CASSHRQGTYEQYF
TGTGCCAGCAGCCACCGACAGGGGACCTACGAGCAGTACTTC
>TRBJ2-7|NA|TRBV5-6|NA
CASSPQLAYEQYF
TGTGCCAGCAGCCCACAATTGGCATACGAGCAGTACTTC
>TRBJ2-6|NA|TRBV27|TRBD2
CASSSLTSGVHSGANVLTF
TGTGCCAGCAGTTCCCTGACTAGCGGGGTACACTCTGGGGCCAACGTCCTGACTTTC
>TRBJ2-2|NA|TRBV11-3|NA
CASSLGLDRGTGELFF
TGTGCCAGCAGCTTAGGCCTGGACAGAGGCACCGGGGAGCTGTTTTTT
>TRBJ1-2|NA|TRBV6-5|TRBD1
CASSYSNQGGYGYTF
TGTGCCAGCAGTTACTCCAATCAGGGGGGATATGGCTACACCTTC
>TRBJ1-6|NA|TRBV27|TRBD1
CASRPLDRSNSPLHF
TGTGCCAGCAGACCCTTGGACAGGTCCAATTCACCCCTCCACTTT
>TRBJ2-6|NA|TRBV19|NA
CASSISAHSGANVLTF
TGTGCCAGTAGTATTTCAGCGCACTCTGGGGCCAACGTCCTGACTTTC
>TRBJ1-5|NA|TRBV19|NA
CASSWGGGNQPQHF
TGTGCCAGTAGTTGGGGGGGCGGAAATCAGCCCCAGCATTTT
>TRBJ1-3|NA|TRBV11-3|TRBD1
CASSSHPTGATIYF
TGTGCCAGCAGCTCTCACCCGACAGGGGCCACCATATATTTT
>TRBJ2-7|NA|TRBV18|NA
CASSPSSGEQYF
TGTGCCAGCTCACCATCGTCGGGGGAGCAGTACTTC
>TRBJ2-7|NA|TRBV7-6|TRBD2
CASSSSGGDSYYEQYF
TGTGCCAGCAGCTCTAGCGGGGGGGACTCCTACTACGAGCAGTACTTC
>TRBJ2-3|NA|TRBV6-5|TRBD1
CASSRRQGQVDTQYF
TGTGCCAGCAGTAGAAGACAGGGGCAAGTAGATACGCAGTATTTT
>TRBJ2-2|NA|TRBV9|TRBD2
CASSVEKRGSGGELFF
TGTGCCAGCAGCGTAGAAAAGCGGGGCTCAGGCGGGGAGCTGTTTTTT
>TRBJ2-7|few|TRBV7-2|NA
CASSSGRNYEQYF
TGTGCCAGCAGCTCCGGTCGCAACTACGAGCAGTACTTC
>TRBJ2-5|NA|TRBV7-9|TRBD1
CASSGTGGLGQYF
TGTGCCAGCAGCGGGACAGGGGGACTCGGGCAGTACTTC
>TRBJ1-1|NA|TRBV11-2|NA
CASSLLYRAPEAFF
TGTGCCAGCAGCTTATTGTACAGGGCCCCTGAAGCTTTCTTT
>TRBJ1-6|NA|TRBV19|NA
CASSTKTAGNSPLHF
TGTGCCAGTAGCACCAAGACAGCAGGGAATTCACCCCTCCACTTT
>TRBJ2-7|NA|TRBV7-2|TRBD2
CASSSTSGGAAEQYF
TGTGCCAGCAGCTCGACTAGCGGGGGGGCGGCCGAGCAGTACTTC
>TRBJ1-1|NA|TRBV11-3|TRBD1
CASSRGQGNTEAFF
TGTGCCAGCAGCCGGGGACAGGGGAACACTGAAGCTTTCTTT
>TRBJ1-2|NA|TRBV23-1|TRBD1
CASSQLKFAGGYGYTF
TGCGCCAGCAGTCAATTAAAGTTTGCAGGGGGCTATGGCTACACCTTC
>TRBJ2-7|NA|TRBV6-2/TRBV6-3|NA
CASSNSLEQYF
TGTGCCAGCAGTAACTCCCTCGAGCAGTACTTC
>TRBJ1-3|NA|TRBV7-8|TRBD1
CASSLVQGEKGNTIYF
TGTGCCAGCAGCTTGGTCCAGGGGGAAAAAGGAAACACCATATATTTT
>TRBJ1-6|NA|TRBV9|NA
CASNPGPPLGGSPLHF
TGTGCCAGCAACCCAGGTCCACCGTTGGGAGGCTCACCCCTCCACTTT
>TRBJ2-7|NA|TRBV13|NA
CASSPRQAYEQYF
TGTGCCAGCAGCCCCCGACAGGCCTACGAGCAGTACTTC
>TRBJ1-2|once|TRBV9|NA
CASSVEGSAYGYTF
TGTGCCAGCAGCGTAGAAGGGAGCGCCTATGGCTACACCTTC
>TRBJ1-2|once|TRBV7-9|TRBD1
CASSHRQGLSYGYTF
TGTGCCAGCAGCCATAGACAGGGATTGTCCTATGGCTACACCTTC
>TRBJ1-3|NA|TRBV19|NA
CASSYDSSSGNTIYF
TGTGCCAGTAGCTACGACAGCAGCTCTGGAAACACCATATATTTT
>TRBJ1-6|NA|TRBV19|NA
CASSSTRDSPLHF
TGTGCCAGTAGTTCCACCCGAGATTCACCCCTCCACTTT
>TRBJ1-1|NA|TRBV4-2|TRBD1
CASSRTDRDTEAFF
TGTGCCAGCAGCCGCACTGACAGGGACACTGAAGCTTTCTTT
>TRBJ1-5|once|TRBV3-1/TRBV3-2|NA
CASSQSFSQPQHF
TGTGCCAGCAGCCAGTCCTTTAGTCAGCCCCAGCATTTT
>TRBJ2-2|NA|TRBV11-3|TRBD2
CAKGLAGGPSTGELFF
TGTGCCAAAGGACTAGCGGGGGGGCCGTCCACCGGGGAGCTGTTTTTT
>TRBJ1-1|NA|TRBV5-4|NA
CASSLAHQGLVRAFF
TGTGCCAGCAGCTTGGCCCATCAGGGGCTAGTGAGAGCTTTCTTT
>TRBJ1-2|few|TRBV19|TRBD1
CASSAGGRGYTF
TGTGCCAGTAGCGCAGGGGGCAGGGGCTACACCTTC
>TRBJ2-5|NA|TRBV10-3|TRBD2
CAISEGLGLAGGRGTQYF
TGTGCCATCAGTGAGGGGCTCGGACTAGCGGGGGGGCGGGGAACCCAGTACTTC
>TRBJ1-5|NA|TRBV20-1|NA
CSATRDQPQHF
TGCAGTGCTACCAGGGATCAGCCCCAGCATTTT
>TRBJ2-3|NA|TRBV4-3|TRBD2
CASSQDPQRGDTDTQYF
TGCGCCAGCAGCCAAGATCCACAGCGGGGGGACACAGATACGCAGTATTTT
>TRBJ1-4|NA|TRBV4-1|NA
CASSREIFDGRGEKLFF
TGCGCCAGCAGCCGAGAAATCTTTGACGGTCGGGGTGAAAAACTGTTTTTT
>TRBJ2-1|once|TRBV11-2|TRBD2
CASSLVGLVPNEQFF
TGTGCCAGCAGCTTAGTGGGACTAGTACCCAATGAGCAGTTCTTC
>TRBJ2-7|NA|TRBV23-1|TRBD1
CASSQKWSTGDDEQYF
TGCGCCAGCAGTCAAAAGTGGTCAACAGGGGACGACGAGCAGTACTTC
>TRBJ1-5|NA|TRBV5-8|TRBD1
CASSRDRGLWNQPQHF
TGTGCCAGCAGCCGTGACAGGGGTTTATGGAATCAGCCCCAGCATTTT
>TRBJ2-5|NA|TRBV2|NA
CASQDLVFETQYF
TGTGCCAGTCAGGACTTGGTTTTTGAGACCCAGTACTTC
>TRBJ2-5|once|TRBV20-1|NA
CSGQVEETQYF
TGCAGTGGCCAAGTAGAGGAGACCCAGTACTTC
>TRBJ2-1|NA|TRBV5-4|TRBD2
CASTRAGGWYNEQFF
TGTGCCAGCACACGGGCGGGAGGGTGGTACAATGAGCAGTTCTTC
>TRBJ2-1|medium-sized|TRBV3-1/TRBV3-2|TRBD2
CASSQDSGATSEQFF
TGTGCCAGCAGCCAAGATAGCGGGGCCACCAGTGAGCAGTTCTTC
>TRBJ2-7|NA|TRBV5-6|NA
CASSFVNSYEQYF
TGTGCCAGCAGCTTCGTCAACAGCTACGAGCAGTACTTC
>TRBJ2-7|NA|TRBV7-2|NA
CASSIASGFSGEQYF
TGTGCCAGCAGCATAGCCTCGGGGTTCTCGGGAGAGCAGTACTTC